Sequencing of this T cell receptor beta chain was carried out in a study of sequential checkpoint blockade in melanoma. Study in general: Patients were randomized 1:1 to nivolumab-then-ipilimumab or ipilimumab-then-nivolumab first-line. Under 95 pretreatment tumor DNA samples were TCRβ immunosequenced.

Treatment given: randomized to nivolumab then ipilimumab (arm A) or the reverse (arm B). The assay was immunoSEQ multiplex PCR, and TCRdb's table has in-frame clones only and misses some. The sample has some 5,100 clones, 20% seen once. The CDR3 runs 14 residues. The V end lost 0 bases, the J end lost 0 bases, and 6 bases lay between the germline ends. Germline V gene lookup returns CDR1 SGHRS and CDR2 YFSETQ. Source: tumor tissue (inferred from file names), taken from a patient given nivolumab and ipilimumab in sequence. V gene TRBV5-1 combines with J gene TRBJ1-1, with unresolved D. The TCR was taken from a human donor with melanoma. CDR3 protein: CASSLAGMNTEAFF. For the CDR3, the DNA is TGCGCCAGCAGCTTGGCAGGAATGAACACTGAAGCTTTCTTT.